This paragraph covers one T cell receptor beta chain sequence. Its antigen is as yet unknown. The repertoire was sequenced with immunoSEQ multiplex PCR; TCRdb's copy has only in-frame clones and lacks some. This sample has roughly 3,300 clones; around nine tenths occur once, and the top ten carry approximately 46%. This sample was taken from a study of STAT3 mutations in large granular lymphocyte leukemia. The study's findings and limits: In T-cell large granular lymphocyte leukemia, about half of patients showed multiple immunodominant subclonotypes. A small but highly pathogenic clone may have been missed.

V was cut by 5 bases and J by 2 bases, with 6 bases left in between. Looked up from germline, CDR1 is SEHNR and CDR2 is FQNEAQ (reference sequence). The CDR3 totals 12 residues. The receptor's source is a man aged 35 to 55 with T-cell large granular lymphocyte leukemia. Some clones in this sample may be carry-over from other donors' samples. The sequenced sample consisted of peripheral blood mononuclear cells. The V call is TRBV7-9, the J call TRBJ2-5, with D uncertain. CDR3 region: CASSANQETQYF. DNA of the CDR3: TGTGCCAGCAGCGCAAATCAAGAGACCCAGTACTTC.